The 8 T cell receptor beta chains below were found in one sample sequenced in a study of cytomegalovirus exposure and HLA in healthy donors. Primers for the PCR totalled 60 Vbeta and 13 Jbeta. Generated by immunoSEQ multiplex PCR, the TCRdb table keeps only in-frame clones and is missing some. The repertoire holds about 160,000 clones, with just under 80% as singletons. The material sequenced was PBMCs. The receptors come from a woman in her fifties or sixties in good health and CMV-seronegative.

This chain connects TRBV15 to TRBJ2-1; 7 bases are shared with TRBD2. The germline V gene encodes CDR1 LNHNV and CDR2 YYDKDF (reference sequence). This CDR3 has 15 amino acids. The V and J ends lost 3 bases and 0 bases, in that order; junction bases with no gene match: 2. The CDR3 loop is CATSRPGGSYNEQFF. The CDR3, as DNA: TGTGCCACCAGCAGGCCGGGGGGCTCCTACAATGAGCAGTTCTTC.

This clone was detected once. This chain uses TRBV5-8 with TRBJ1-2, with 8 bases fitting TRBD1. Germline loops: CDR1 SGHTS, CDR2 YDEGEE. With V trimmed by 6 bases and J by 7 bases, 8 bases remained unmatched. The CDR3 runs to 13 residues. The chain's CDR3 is CASKRTGSSGYTF. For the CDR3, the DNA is TGTGCCAGCAAAAGGACAGGGTCTAGTGGCTACACCTTC.

CDR3 amino acids: CASSLWSGGGNTIYF. CDR3 DNA sequence: TGTGCCAGCAGCTTGTGGTCAGGGGGCGGAAACACCATATATTTT. This chain uses TRBV5-4 with TRBJ1-3, with 8 bases identical to TRBD1. The CDR3 sequence is 15 residues long. Per the germline V gene, CDR1 is SGHNT and CDR2 is YYREEE (reference sequence). V shed 1 base, J shed 4 bases, and the junction held 4 bases outside the gene matches.

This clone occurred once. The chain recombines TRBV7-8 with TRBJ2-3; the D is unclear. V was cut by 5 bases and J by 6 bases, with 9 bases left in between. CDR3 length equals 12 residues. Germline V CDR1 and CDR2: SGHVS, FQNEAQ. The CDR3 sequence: CASSPTRDTQYF. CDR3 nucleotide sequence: TGTGCCAGCAGCCCCACGAGGGATACGCAGTATTTT.

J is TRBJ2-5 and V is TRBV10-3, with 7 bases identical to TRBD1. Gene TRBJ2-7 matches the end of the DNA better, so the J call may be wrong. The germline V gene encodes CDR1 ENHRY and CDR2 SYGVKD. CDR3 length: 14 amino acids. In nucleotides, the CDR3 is TGTGCCATCAGCCCAGGACAGGCTTTTTACGAGCAGTACTTC. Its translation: CAISPGQAFYEQYF.

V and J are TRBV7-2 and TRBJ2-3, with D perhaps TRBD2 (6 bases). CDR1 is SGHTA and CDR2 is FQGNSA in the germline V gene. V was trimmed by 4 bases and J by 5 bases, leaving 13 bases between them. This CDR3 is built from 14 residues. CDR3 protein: CASSSDWGEDTQYF. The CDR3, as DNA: TGTGCCAGCAGCTCGGACTGGGGGGAAGATACGCAGTATTTT.

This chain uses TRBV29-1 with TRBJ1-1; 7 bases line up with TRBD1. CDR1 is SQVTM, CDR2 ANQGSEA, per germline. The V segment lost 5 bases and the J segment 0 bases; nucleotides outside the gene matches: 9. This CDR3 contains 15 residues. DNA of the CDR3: TGCAGCGTTCTCAGACAGGGTAGCATGAACACTGAAGCTTTCTTT. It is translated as CSVLRQGSMNTEAFF.

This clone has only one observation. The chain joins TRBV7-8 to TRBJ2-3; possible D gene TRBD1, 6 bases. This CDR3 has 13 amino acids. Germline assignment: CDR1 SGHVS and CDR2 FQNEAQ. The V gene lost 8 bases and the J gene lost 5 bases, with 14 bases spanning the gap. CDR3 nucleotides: TGTGCCAGCCCGGGACAAGAACAAGATACGCAGTATTTT. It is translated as CASPGQEQDTQYF. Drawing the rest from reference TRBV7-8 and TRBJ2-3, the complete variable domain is GAGVSQSPRYKVAKRGQDVALRCDPISGHVSLFWYQQALGQGPEFLTYFQNEAQLDKSGLPSDRFFAERPEGSVSTLKIQRTQQEDSAVYLCASPGQEQDTQYFGPGTRLTVL.